This entry features one T cell receptor (beta chain) sequence. Its antigen remains unidentified. No much larger clone exists at a distance of one base, and base qualities are not known. This record comes from a study of T-cell memory formation after mild COVID-19 (dated by TCRdb to the early 2020s). Background on the whole study: TCR sequence clusters from the two donors were found to be largely donor specific. T-cell clones expanding and contracting after mild COVID-19 in a couple of donors were tracked by longitudinal TCRalpha and TCRbeta repertoire sequencing. The cohort was made up of two young adult volunteers, one female and one male, who were previously healthy.

PBMCs were isolated by Ficoll-Paque density gradient centrifugation. TCRdb records Illumina NovaSeq 6000 as the sequencer. Using 5'RACE with constant-segment primers, TCRalpha and TCRbeta cDNA libraries were constructed, with sample barcodes and unique molecular identifiers added in the process. Trizol reagent was used to extract RNA from every sample. Amplification of the libraries took two PCR steps, and the second step added a second sample barcode plus Illumina TruSeq adapters. Sequencing of libraries was performed on an Illumina NovaSeq with 2 x 150 bp paired-end reads. The authors processed their data as follows. Demultiplexing of reads and collapsing into UMI-guided consensus sequences were performed with migec v1.2.7. Using mixcr v2.1.11, UMI consensuses were aligned to TRA and TRB V and J templates and then assembled into clonotypes. A clonotype was counted as expanded or contracted only when both edgeR and NoisET called the clonotype significant, with the noise models trained on biological replicates. edgeR calls used a false discovery rate-adjusted p below 0.01 and a log2 fold-change threshold of 1. As an exploratory analysis of dynamics, max-normalized trajectories of the 1000 most abundant clonotypes were examined with PCA combined with hierarchical clustering. Separately sequenced CD4+ and CD8+ repertoires were used to assign a CD4 or CD8 phenotype to each responding clone. TCRdb reprocessing: public reads trimmed at Q25 with fastp, clones called with MiXCR, in-frame beta chains kept. Rows are unified per CDR3 protein, each entry keeping the most common DNA and genes. Here the V and J calls rest on TCRdb's processing, not on the authors' analysis. This sample holds around 200,000 distinct CDR3 sequences; over 9.5% were observed only once. The ten largest clones add up to under 3.5% of the sample.

Overall study results and their limits: Contracting CD4+ clones were found mainly in CM and EM memory subsets, while CD8+ clones were enriched in EMRA. SARS-CoV-2 specificity was not confirmed for the second-wave clones peaking on day 37. From day 15 to 85, contracting clones showed balanced CD4/CD8 phenotypes, whereas a second wave of clones that expanded from day 15 to 37 leaned towards CD4+. Some responding clones were detected in pre-infection memory, which suggested that pre-existing cross-reactive memory T cells had joined the SARS-CoV-2 response. The study covered only a couple of mild cases, and larger cohorts including severe cases with pre-infection samples were considered necessary.

This sequence was found in a man younger than 35 who had mild COVID-19 (a few samples of this study predate the infection). The sample titles of this study are shuffled in the database, so cell type and time point are left out; the donor was told from shared clones. The sequenced sample was PBMCs or a T cell subset sorted from them (not recorded which).

The nucleotide sequence reads TGCGCCAGCAGCCAACGGAGAGGAGACTCACCCCTCCACTTT. Its protein reads: CASSQRRGDSPLHF. The chain links TRBV4-3 with TRBJ1-6, with no reliable assignment of the D segment. The CDR3 spans 14 residues, from the cysteine through the phenylalanine. CDR3 DNA is the only sequence kept; it has 42 bases, read in frame from the first base. Trimming takes 2 bases from V and 10 bases from J, and the germline ends sit 12 bases apart. CDR1 LGHNA and CDR2 YSLEER are derived from the germline V gene.